One T cell receptor (beta chain) is described in this entry. Antigen: not known. The PCR employed 60 Vbeta primers together with 13 Jbeta primers. Generated by immunoSEQ multiplex PCR, the TCRdb table keeps only in-frame clones and is missing some. This sample has more than 150,000 clones, with approximately 82% found just once. The CDR3 has 19 residues. With 5 bases clipped from V and 0 bases from J, the junction kept 16 bases outside the gene matches. Looked up from germline, CDR1 is MNHEY and CDR2 is SMNVEV (reference sequence). This specimen belongs to a study of cytomegalovirus exposure and HLA in healthy donors. General observations from the study: Compared with the roughly 700-donor mean, an Asian-associated ancestry cluster reportedly had fewer N-insertions, according to a later analysis. Sequencing probably produced one cluster of sequence variants that were highly shared. Cytomegalovirus status was reportedly diagnosed by the classifier with high specificity and sensitivity.

This clonotype originated in a woman aged 25 to 39 in good health and CMV-seronegative. V usage is TRBV27 and J usage is TRBJ1-5; 7 nucleotides align to TRBD1. The sequenced sample was PBMCs. The CDR3 DNA sequence: TGTGCCAGCAGTACATACCGGGACAGCCTAACAACTAGCAATCAGCCCCAGCATTTT. As protein: CASSTYRDSLTTSNQPQHF.